A single sample is the source of the 20 T cell receptor beta chains below, sequenced in a study of T cells in localized non-small cell lung cancer. Repertoires were generated with immunoSEQ multiplex PCR, while TCRdb's copy carries only in-frame clones and drops some. The sample contains tens of thousands of clones, around 88% of which appear only once. The specimen comprised peripheral blood, sampled before any cancer treatment. The receptors shown here come from a man between 40 and 75 years old with stage I lung adenocarcinoma.

The chain recombines TRBV5-1 with TRBJ2-7, with 11 positions matching TRBD2. V shed 5 bases, J shed 2 bases, and the junction held 9 bases outside the gene matches. CDR3 length equals 16 residues. Per germline, CDR1 SGHRS and CDR2 YFSETQ. In nucleotides, the CDR3 is TGCGCCAGCAGTCCCGGGACTAGCGGTTACACCTACGAGCAGTACTTC. Residues: CASSPGTSGYTYEQYF. Filled out from reference TRBV5-1 and TRBJ2-7, the complete variable domain reads KAGVTQTPRYLIKTRGQQVTLSCSPISGHRSVSWYQQTPGQGLQFLFEYFSETQRNKGNFPGRFSGRQFSNSRSEMNVSTLELGDSALYLCASSPGTSGYTYEQYFGPGTRLTVT.

This chain connects TRBV6-5 to TRBJ2-1; TRBD2 agrees at 8 bases. After removal of 8 bases from V and 4 bases from J, the junction contained 7 bases not matched to a gene. CDR3 length: 14 residues. The V gene's germline CDR1 is MNHEY and CDR2 SVGAGI. The CDR3 sequence is CASSFPGGYNEQFF. CDR3 coding DNA: TGTGCCAGCTCATTCCCGGGAGGGTACAATGAGCAGTTCTTC.

The chain couples TRBV28 to TRBJ1-5, with 7 bases lining up with TRBD1. Trimming at V came to 5 bases and at J to 7 bases, leaving 5 bases not matched to a gene. The CDR3 is 13 residues long. Per germline, CDR1 MDHEN and CDR2 SYDVKM. The CDR3 reads CASSMTGNQPQHF. CDR3 DNA: TGTGCCAGCAGTATGACAGGGAACCAGCCCCAGCATTTT.

The rearrangement joins TRBV10-3 to TRBJ1-2; 7 bases are a match to TRBD1. From germline, CDR1 is ENHRY and CDR2 SYGVKD. The CDR3 is 17 residues long. The junction had 17 bases not matched to a gene; V was cut back by 7 bases and J by 3 bases. CDR3 in DNA: TGTGCCATCAAAGGGGGGAGGACAGGAACGGTAGACTATGGCTACACCTTC. It translates to CAIKGGRTGTVDYGYTF.

This clone was seen once. This chain joins TRBV18 and TRBJ2-3, with 9 bases fitting TRBD2. Germline loops: CDR1 KGHSH, CDR2 LQKENI. This CDR3 contains 15 residues. Trimming took 1 base from V and 6 from J; bases not matched to a gene: 5. The DNA for the CDR3 is TGTGCCAGCTCACCACTGGCGGGAGGGTCGGATACGCAGTATTTT. Its protein is CASSPLAGGSDTQYF.

This rearrangement joins TRBV27 to TRBJ2-1; 9 positions agree with TRBD1. The trim removed 3 bases at V and 2 bases at J, leaving 2 bases unmatched. Germline CDR1 MNHEY, CDR2 SMNVEV (reference sequence). CDR3 length equals 15 residues. The CDR3 protein is CASSLDRGPYNEQFF. CDR3 DNA sequence: TGTGCCAGCAGTTTGGACAGGGGCCCCTACAATGAGCAGTTCTTC.

The gene calls are TRBV27 and TRBJ2-7, with 10 nucleotides matching TRBD1. The germline V gene encodes CDR1 MNHEY and CDR2 SMNVEV (reference sequence). The CDR3 covers 15 residues. J lost 2 bases, V lost 6 bases, and 7 bases had no gene match. Written as DNA, the CDR3 is TGTGCCAGCAGCCCTGGGACAGGGGAAGCCTACGAGCAGTACTTC. It translates to CASSPGTGEAYEQYF.

The chain uses TRBV2 and TRBJ2-7; D perhaps matches TRBD1 (6 bases). In germline, CDR1 is SNHLY, CDR2 FYNNEI. There are 14 residues in the CDR3. The V end was cut by 5 bases, the J end by 6 bases, with 17 bases between. Here the CDR3 DNA reads TGTGCCAGCAGTTATCCGGGACAAGGGGGCGAGCAGTACTTC. As protein: CASSYPGQGGEQYF.

The rearrangement uses TRBV4-3 and TRBJ1-1, with 9 positions matching TRBD1. The CDR3 covers 17 residues. Trimming removed 3 bases from V and 1 base from J; junction bases left unmatched: 9. Germline values: CDR1 LGHNA, CDR2 YSLEER. CDR3 sequence reads: CASSQQPYRGPNTEAFF. The CDR3 nucleotides read TGCGCCAGCAGCCAGCAACCTTACAGGGGGCCGAACACTGAAGCTTTCTTT.

This chain uses TRBV9 with TRBJ2-7, with a weak D call TRBD1 (6 bases). From germline, CDR1 is SGDLS and CDR2 YYNGEE. This CDR3 is built from 15 residues. V lost 0 bases, J lost 1 base, and 11 bases lay in between. CDR3 sequence (DNA): TGTGCCAGCAGCGTAGAGCCCGACAGGTCCTACGAGCAGTACTTC. Encoded protein: CASSVEPDRSYEQYF.

The chain links TRBV6-6 to TRBJ2-5, with 10 nucleotides matching TRBD2. CDR1 is MNHNY and CDR2 is SVGAGI in the germline V gene (reference sequence). J lost 5 bases, V lost 9 bases, and 15 bases had no gene match. This CDR3 is 16 amino acids long. This CDR3 is CASKRAGGPLSETQYF. In nucleotides, the CDR3 is TGTGCCAGTAAGAGAGCGGGAGGGCCTTTATCTGAGACCCAGTACTTC.

This chain joins TRBV5-6 and TRBJ2-5; TRBD2 agrees at 8 bases. The CDR3 sequence is 14 residues long. J lost 5 bases, V lost 0 bases, and 3 bases had no gene match. Germline V CDR1 and CDR2: SGHDT, YYEEEE. This CDR3 reads CASSLAGGRETQYF. The CDR3 region has the DNA TGTGCCAGCAGCTTGGCGGGGGGGCGGGAGACCCAGTACTTC.

CDR3 nucleotides: TGTGCCAGCAGCATGGGGGTTTTCTATGGCTACACCTTC. Amino acid sequence: CASSMGVFYGYTF. The rearrangement uses TRBV9 and TRBJ1-2; tentative D call: TRBD1 (5 bases). The length of the CDR3 is 13 residues. Germline loops: CDR1 SGDLS, CDR2 YYNGEE. V gave up 4 bases and J gave up 4 bases, with 11 bases separating them.

This clone was found a few times. The chain employs TRBV7-6 and TRBJ1-1; possibly TRBD1 for D (5 bases). This CDR3 comprises 15 residues. V lost 0 bases, J lost 5 bases, and 13 bases lay in between. CDR1 is SGHVS, CDR2 FNYEAQ, per germline. The CDR3 loop is CASSLATGRPTEAFF. CDR3 sequence (DNA): TGTGCCAGCAGCTTAGCGACGGGACGGCCGACTGAAGCTTTCTTT.

This chain uses TRBV11-2 with TRBJ2-1, with TRBD2 identical over 9 bases. Germline V lookup: CDR1 SGHAT, CDR2 FQNNGV. The CDR3 is made up of 17 amino acids. V lost 3 bases to trimming and J lost 2 bases; unmatched junction nucleotides: 8. This chain's CDR3 is CASSFRGGGRAYNEQFF. As DNA, the CDR3 is TGTGCCAGCAGCTTTCGGGGTGGCGGGAGGGCCTACAATGAGCAGTTCTTC.

This chain links TRBV28 with TRBJ1-1, with 7 positions matching TRBD1. Germline assignment: CDR1 MDHEN and CDR2 SYDVKM. J lost 5 bases, V lost 2 bases, and 11 bases had no gene match. The CDR3 loop spans 16 amino acids. The CDR3 region is CASSLRSSHRGTEAFF. The CDR3 bases are TGTGCCAGCAGTTTACGGAGCTCTCACAGGGGAACTGAAGCTTTCTTT.

The genes are TRBV7-9 and TRBJ1-5; D gene ambiguous. V was clipped by 1 base and J by 9 bases, with 13 bases between them. This CDR3 has 14 amino acids. Germline V gene lookup returns CDR1 SEHNR and CDR2 FQNEAQ (reference sequence). The CDR3 sequence is CASSLGASEGPQHF. The CDR3 DNA follows: TGTGCCAGCAGCTTAGGGGCGTCGGAGGGGCCCCAGCATTTT.

In regard to this clone: The sample holds other DNA sequences that translate to the same CDR3. V is TRBV30 and J is TRBJ1-5, with TRBD1 identical over 7 bases. The trim removed 2 bases at V and 4 bases at J, leaving 2 bases unmatched. There are 13 residues in the CDR3. CDR1 is GTSNPN, CDR2 SVGIG, per germline (reference sequence). The CDR3 spells CAWSLQGNQPQHF. The CDR3, as DNA: TGTGCCTGGAGTCTACAGGGGAATCAGCCCCAGCATTTT.

The sample holds a few counts of this clone. The chain links TRBV7-6 to TRBJ2-3; D is unresolved. Trimming shortened V by 3 bases and J by 4 bases, and 5 bases separated the two germline ends. Germline assignment: CDR1 SGHVS and CDR2 FNYEAQ. This CDR3 region has 12 residues. The CDR3 DNA reads TGTGCCAGCAGCTTCCAGTCAGATACGCAGTATTTT. Translated: CASSFQSDTQYF.

This chain joins TRBV7-3 and TRBJ2-5, with D possibly called TRBD1 or TRBD2 (6 bases each). The germline V gene has CDR1 SGHTA and CDR2 FQGTGA. This CDR3 region has 15 residues. Trimming pared 3 bases from V and 4 bases from J, leaving 15 bases between. The CDR3 nucleotides read TGTGCCAGCAGCTTCAGCGGAGGGGGAGGAGAGACCCAGTACTTC. It specifies CASSFSGGGGETQYF.